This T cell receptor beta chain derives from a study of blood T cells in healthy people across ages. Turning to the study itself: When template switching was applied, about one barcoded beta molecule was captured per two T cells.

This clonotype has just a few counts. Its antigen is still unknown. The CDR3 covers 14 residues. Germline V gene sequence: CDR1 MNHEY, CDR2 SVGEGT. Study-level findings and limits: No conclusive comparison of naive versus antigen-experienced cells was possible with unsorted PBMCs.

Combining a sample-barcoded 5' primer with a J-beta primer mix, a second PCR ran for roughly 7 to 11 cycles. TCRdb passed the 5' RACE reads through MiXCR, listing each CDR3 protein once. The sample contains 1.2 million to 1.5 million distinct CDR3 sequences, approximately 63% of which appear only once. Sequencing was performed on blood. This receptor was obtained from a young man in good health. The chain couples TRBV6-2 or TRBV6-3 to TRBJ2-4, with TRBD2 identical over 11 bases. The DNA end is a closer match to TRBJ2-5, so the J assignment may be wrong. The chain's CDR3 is CASGTSGSWETQYF. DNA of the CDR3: TGTGCCAGCGGAACTAGCGGGAGCTGGGAGACCCAGTACTTC.